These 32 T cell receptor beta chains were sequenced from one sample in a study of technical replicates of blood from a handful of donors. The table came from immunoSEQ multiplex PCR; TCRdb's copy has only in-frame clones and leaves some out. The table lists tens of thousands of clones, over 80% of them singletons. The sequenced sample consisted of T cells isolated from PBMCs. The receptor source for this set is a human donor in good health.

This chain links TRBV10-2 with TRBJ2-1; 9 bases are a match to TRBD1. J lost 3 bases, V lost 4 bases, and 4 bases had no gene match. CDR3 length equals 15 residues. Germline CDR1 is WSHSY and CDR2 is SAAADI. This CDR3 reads CASSARTGVYNEQFF. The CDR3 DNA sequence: TGCGCCAGCAGTGCTAGGACAGGGGTCTACAATGAGCAGTTCTTC.

The CDR3 loop reads CASSRLSGATEAFF. The CDR3 region has the DNA TGCGCCAGCAGCCGTTTGTCGGGTGCCACTGAAGCTTTCTTT. The chain combines TRBV4-1 with TRBJ1-1; D is unresolved. The CDR3 extends over 14 amino acids. Germline CDR1 and CDR2: MGHRA and YSYEKL. The V end lost 4 bases, the J end lost 4 bases, and 13 bases lay between the germline ends.

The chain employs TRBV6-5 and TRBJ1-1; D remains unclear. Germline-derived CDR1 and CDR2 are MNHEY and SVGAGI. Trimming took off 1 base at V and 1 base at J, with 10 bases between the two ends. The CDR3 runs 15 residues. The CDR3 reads CASSYYHSGNTEAFF. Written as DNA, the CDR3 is TGTGCCAGCAGTTACTATCACTCCGGGAACACTGAAGCTTTCTTT.

CDR3 loop: CASSMDREWDGYTF. The CDR3 DNA sequence: TGTGCCAGCAGCATGGACAGGGAGTGGGATGGCTACACCTTC. This chain uses TRBV6-5 with TRBJ1-2; the match to TRBD1 covers 8 bases. Germline assignment: CDR1 MNHEY and CDR2 SVGAGI. The V and J ends lost 6 bases and 6 bases, in that order; junction bases with no gene match: 9. This CDR3 region has 14 residues.

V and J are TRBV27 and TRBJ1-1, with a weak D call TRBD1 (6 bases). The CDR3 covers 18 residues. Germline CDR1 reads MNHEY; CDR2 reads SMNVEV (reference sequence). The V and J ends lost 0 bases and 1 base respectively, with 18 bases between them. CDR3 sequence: CASSLSAGAGVGNTEAFF. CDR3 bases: TGTGCCAGCAGTTTATCCGCCGGGGCAGGGGTTGGGAACACTGAAGCTTTCTTT.

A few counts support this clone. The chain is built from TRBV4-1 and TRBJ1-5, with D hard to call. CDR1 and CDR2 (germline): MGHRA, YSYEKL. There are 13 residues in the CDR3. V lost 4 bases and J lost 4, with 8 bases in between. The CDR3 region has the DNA TGCGCCAGCAGCCCTCACAGTAATCAGCCCCAGCATTTT. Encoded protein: CASSPHSNQPQHF.

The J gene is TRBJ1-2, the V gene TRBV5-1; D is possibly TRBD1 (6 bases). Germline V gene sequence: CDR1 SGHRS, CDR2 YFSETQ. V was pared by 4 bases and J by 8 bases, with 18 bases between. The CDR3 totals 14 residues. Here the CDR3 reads CASSPRGGANGYTF. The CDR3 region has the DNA TGCGCCAGCAGCCCCCGGGGGGGGGCTAACGGCTACACCTTC.

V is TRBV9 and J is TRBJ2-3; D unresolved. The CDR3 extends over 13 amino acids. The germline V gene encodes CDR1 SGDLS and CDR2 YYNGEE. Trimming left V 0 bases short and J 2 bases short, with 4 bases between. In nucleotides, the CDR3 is TGTGCCAGCAGCGTAGAATACACAGATACGCAGTATTTT. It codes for CASSVEYTDTQYF. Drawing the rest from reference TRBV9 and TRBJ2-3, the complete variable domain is DSGVTQTPKHLITATGQRVTLRCSPRSGDLSVYWYQQSLDQGLQFLIQYYNGEERAKGNILERFSAQQFPDLHSELNLSSLELGDSALYFCASSVEYTDTQYFGPGTRLTVL.

The CDR3 here is CASSVASGITLDTQYF. The DNA for the CDR3 is TGTGCCAGCAGCGTAGCTAGCGGGATTACCCTGGATACGCAGTATTTT. This chain links TRBV9 with TRBJ2-3, with 9 nucleotides matching TRBD2. CDR3 length equals 16 residues. Germline V gene data show CDR1 as SGDLS and CDR2 as YYNGEE. V lost 0 bases and J lost 6; bases outside the gene matches: 8.

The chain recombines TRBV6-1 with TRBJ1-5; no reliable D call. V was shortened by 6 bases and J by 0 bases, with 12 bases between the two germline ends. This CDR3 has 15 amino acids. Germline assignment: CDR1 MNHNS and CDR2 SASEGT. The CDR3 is CASSWTDYSNQPQHF. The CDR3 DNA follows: TGTGCCAGCAGCTGGACGGACTATAGCAATCAGCCCCAGCATTTT.

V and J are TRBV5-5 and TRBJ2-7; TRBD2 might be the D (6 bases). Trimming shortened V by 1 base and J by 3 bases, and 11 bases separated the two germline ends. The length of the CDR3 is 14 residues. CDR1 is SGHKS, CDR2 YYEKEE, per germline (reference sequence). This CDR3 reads CASSLYASDYEQYF. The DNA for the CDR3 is TGTGCCAGCAGCTTGTACGCTAGCGACTACGAGCAGTACTTC.

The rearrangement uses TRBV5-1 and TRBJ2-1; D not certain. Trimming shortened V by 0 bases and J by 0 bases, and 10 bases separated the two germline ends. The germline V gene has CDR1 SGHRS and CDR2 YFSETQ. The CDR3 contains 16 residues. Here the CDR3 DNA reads TGCGCCAGCAGCTTGGCCTCGTGGAGCTCCTACAATGAGCAGTTCTTC. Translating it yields CASSLASWSSYNEQFF.

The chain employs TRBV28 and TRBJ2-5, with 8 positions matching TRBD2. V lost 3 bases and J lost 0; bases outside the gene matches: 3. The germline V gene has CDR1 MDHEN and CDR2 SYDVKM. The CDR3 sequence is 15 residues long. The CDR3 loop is CASSLPSGYQETQYF. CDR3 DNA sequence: TGTGCCAGCAGTTTGCCTAGCGGGTACCAAGAGACCCAGTACTTC.

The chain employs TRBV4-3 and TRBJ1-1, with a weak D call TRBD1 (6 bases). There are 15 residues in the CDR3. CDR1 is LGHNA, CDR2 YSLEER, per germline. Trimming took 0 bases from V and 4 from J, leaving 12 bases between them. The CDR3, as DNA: TGCGCCAGCAGCCAAGAATTTCAGGGGCGCACTGAAGCTTTCTTT. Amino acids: CASSQEFQGRTEAFF.

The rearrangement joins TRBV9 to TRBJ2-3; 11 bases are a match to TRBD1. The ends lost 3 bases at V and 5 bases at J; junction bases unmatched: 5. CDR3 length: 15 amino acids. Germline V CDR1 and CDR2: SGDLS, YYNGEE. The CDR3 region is CASSGTGGQGDTQYF. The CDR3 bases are TGTGCCAGCAGCGGGACAGGGGGCCAGGGAGATACGCAGTATTTT.

In DNA form, the CDR3 reads TGTGCCAGCAAAAACGGACAGATTCCCTATGGCTACACCTTC. This encodes CASKNGQIPYGYTF. V gene TRBV2 combines with J gene TRBJ1-2; D perhaps matches TRBD1 (6 bases). Per the germline V gene, CDR1 is SNHLY and CDR2 is FYNNEI. V lost 7 bases, J lost 4 bases, and 16 bases lay in between. The length of the CDR3 is 14 residues.

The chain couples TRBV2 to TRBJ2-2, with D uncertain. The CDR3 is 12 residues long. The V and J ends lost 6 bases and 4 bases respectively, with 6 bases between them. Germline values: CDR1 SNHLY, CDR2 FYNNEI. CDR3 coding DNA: TGTGCCAGCAGGATCGGCACCGGGGAGCTGTTTTTT. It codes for CASRIGTGELFF.

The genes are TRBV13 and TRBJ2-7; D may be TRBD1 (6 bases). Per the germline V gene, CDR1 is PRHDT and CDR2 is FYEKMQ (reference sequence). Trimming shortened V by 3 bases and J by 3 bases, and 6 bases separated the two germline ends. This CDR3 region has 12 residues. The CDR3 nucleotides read TGTGCCAGCAGCTTGGACAGCTACGAGCAGTACTTC. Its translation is CASSLDSYEQYF.

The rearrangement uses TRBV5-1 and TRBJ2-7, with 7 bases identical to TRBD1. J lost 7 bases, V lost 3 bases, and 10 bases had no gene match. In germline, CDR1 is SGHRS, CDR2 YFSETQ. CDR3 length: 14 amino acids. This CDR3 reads CASSWDSSAYEQYF. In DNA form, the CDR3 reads TGCGCCAGCAGCTGGGACAGCTCCGCATATGAGCAGTACTTC.

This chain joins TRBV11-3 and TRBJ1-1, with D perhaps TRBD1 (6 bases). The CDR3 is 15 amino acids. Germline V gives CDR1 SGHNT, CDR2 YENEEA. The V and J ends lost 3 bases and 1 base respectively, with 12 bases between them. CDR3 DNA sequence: TGTGCCAGCAGCTTCGGGGACACTGAGAACACTGAAGCTTTCTTT. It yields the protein CASSFGDTENTEAFF.

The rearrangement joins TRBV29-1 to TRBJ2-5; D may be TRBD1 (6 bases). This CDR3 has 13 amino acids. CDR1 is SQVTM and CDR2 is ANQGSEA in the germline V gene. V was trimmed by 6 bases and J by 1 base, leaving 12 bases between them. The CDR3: CSVSWGPQETQYF. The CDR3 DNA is TGCAGCGTGTCGTGGGGGCCCCAAGAGACCCAGTACTTC.

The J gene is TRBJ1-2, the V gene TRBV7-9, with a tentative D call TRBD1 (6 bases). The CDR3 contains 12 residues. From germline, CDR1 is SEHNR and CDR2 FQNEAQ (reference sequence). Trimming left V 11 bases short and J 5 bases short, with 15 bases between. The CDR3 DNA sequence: TGTGCCGGAGGACAGCGGGAGTATGGCTACACCTTC. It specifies CAGGQREYGYTF.

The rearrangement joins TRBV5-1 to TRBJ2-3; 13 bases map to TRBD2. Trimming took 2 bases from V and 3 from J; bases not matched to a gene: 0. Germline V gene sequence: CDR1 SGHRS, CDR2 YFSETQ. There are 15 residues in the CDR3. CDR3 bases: TGCGCCAGCAGCTTACTAGCGGGAGGGACAGATACGCAGTATTTT. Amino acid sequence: CASSLLAGGTDTQYF.

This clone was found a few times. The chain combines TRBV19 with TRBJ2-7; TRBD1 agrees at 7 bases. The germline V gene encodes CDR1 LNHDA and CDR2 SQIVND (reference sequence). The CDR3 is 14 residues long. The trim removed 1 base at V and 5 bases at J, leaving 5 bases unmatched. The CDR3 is CASSIGAGGHEQYF. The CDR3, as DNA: TGTGCCAGTAGTATAGGCGCAGGGGGTCACGAGCAGTACTTC.

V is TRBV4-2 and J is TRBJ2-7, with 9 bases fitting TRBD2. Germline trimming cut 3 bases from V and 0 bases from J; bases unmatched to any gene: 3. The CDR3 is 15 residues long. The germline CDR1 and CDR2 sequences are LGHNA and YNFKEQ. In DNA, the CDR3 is TGTGCCAGCAGCCATACGACTAGCGGCTCCTACGAGCAGTACTTC. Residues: CASSHTTSGSYEQYF.

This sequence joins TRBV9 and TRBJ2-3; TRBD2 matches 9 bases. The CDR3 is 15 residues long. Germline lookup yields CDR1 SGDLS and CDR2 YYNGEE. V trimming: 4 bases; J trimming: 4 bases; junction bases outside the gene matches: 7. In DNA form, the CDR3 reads TGTGCCAGCAGCCCTCTTATAGCGGGGGCAGATACGCAGTATTTT. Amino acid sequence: CASSPLIAGADTQYF.

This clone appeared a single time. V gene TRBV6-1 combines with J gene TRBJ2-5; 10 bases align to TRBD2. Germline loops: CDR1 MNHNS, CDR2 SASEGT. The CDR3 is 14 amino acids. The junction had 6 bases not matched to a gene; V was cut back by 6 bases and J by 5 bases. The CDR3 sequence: CASRLQRGGETQYF. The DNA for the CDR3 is TGTGCCAGCAGACTCCAGCGGGGGGGGGAGACCCAGTACTTC.

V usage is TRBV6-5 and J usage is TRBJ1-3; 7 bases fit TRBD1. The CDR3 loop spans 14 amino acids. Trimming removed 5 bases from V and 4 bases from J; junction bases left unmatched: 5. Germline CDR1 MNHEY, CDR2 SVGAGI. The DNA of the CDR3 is TGTGCCAGCAGTGCAAACAGGGGCGGAAACACCATATATTTT. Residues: CASSANRGGNTIYF.

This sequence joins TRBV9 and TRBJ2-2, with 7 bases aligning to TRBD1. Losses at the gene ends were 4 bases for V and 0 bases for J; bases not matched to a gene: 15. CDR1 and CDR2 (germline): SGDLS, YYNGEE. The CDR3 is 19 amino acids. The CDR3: CASSIPLILGTANTGELFF. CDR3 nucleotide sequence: TGTGCCAGCAGCATACCCCTTATCCTCGGGACAGCGAACACCGGGGAGCTGTTTTTT.

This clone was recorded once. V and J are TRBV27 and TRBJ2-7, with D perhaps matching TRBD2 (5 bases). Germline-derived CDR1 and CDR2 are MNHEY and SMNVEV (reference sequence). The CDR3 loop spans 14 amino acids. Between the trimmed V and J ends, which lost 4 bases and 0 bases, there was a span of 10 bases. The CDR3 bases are TGTGCCAGCAGTTCGGAGGTCTTCTCCTACGAGCAGTACTTC. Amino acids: CASSSEVFSYEQYF.

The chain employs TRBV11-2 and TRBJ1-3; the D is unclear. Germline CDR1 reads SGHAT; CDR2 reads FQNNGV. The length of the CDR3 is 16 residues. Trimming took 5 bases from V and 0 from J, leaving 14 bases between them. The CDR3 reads CASSPLAGYSGNTIYF. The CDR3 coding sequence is TGTGCCAGCAGCCCCCTGGCGGGTTACTCTGGAAACACCATATATTTT.

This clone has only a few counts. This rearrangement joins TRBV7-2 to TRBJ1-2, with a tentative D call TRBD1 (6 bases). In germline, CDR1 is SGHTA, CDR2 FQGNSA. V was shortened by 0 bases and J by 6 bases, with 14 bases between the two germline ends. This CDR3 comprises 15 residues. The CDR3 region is CASSLAVGAQDGYTF. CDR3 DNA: TGTGCCAGCAGCTTAGCGGTGGGGGCGCAGGATGGCTACACCTTC.